The source of this T cell receptor beta chain is a study of early T cells in non-severe SARS-CoV-2 infection. Germline loops: CDR1 SQVTM, CDR2 ANQGSEA. CDR3 size: 18 residues. V dropped 4 bases and J dropped 2; count of bases not matched to a gene: 14. This clonotype was counted many times. In TCRdb, the 5' RACE reads were re-called with MiXCR into one record per CDR3 protein. Among about 86,000 distinct CDR3 sequences listed, around 15% were seen once. J is TRBJ2-6 and V is TRBV29-1, with 7 positions matching TRBD2. Source material: whole blood. The receptor comes from an adult who was a healthcare worker with PCR-confirmed SARS-CoV-2 infection or an uninfected control (not recorded which). The CDR3 reads CSVASGGSRSPGANVLTF. In DNA, the CDR3 is TGCAGCGTTGCGAGTGGCGGGAGTCGGTCTCCTGGGGCCAACGTCCTGACTTTC.